Below, 21 T cell receptor beta chains from the same sample are listed, as sequenced in a study of T cells in Graves' hyperthyroidism and ophthalmopathy. The CDR3 regions of TCR beta were amplified from RNA transcripts. With the HTBI primer set, the TCR CDR3 went through a first round of RT-PCR. TCRdb independently ran MiXCR on the multiplex PCR reads; one entry per CDR3 protein. This repertoire shows fewer than 650,000 distinct CDR3 sequences, under 15% found once; its top ten account for around 4.5%. The specimen sequenced was blood. The source of these receptors is a woman in her forties with Graves' ophthalmopathy.

This clonotype was recorded many times. The rearrangement uses TRBV11-2 and TRBJ1-3; D ambiguous. Trimming removed 0 bases at V and 7 bases at J, with 13 bases between. The CDR3 covers 15 residues. Germline CDR1 is SGHAT and CDR2 is FQNNGV. CDR3 in amino acids: CASSLDPPFPNTIYF. The CDR3 coding sequence is TGTGCCAGCAGCTTAGATCCACCTTTCCCCAACACCATATATTTT.

This clonotype was seen at least ten times. V gene TRBV5-1 combines with J gene TRBJ2-6; D is unresolved. Trimming pared 4 bases from V and 1 base from J, leaving 12 bases between. Germline V gene sequence: CDR1 SGHRS, CDR2 YFSETQ. This CDR3 spans 16 amino acids. CDR3 sequence (DNA): TGCGCCAGCAGCCCCACATTACGGTCTGGGGCCAACGTCCTGACTTTC. It specifies CASSPTLRSGANVLTF. The full variable domain, in which reference TRBV5-1 and TRBJ2-6 provide the parts outside the CDR3, is KAGVTQTPRYLIKTRGQQVTLSCSPISGHRSVSWYQQTPGQGLQFLFEYFSETQRNKGNFPGRFSGRQFSNSRSEMNVSTLELGDSALYLCASSPTLRSGANVLTFGAGSRLTVL.

This clonotype appeared a few times. The chain uses TRBV12-3 or TRBV12-4 and TRBJ2-5; the match to TRBD2 covers 8 bases. V dropped 3 bases and J dropped 4; count of bases not matched to a gene: 7. The CDR3 is 15 amino acids. The CDR3 protein is CASSLQAGVGETQYF. The DNA for the CDR3 is TGTGCCAGCAGTTTGCAAGCGGGAGTGGGAGAGACCCAGTACTTC.

This clonotype was observed at least ten times. The V and J genes are TRBV28 and TRBJ2-7, with 10 bases aligning to TRBD1. Germline CDR1 is MDHEN and CDR2 is SYDVKM. This CDR3 is 15 amino acids long. The junction had 6 bases not matched to a gene; V was cut back by 7 bases and J by 0 bases. DNA for the CDR3: TGTGCCAGCATCCTGGGACAGGGGCTCTCCTACGAGCAGTACTTC. Amino acids: CASILGQGLSYEQYF.

This clonotype was observed a handful of times. The chain is built from TRBV28 and TRBJ1-2, with a tentative D call TRBD1 (6 bases). The CDR3 loop spans 14 amino acids. Germline assignment: CDR1 MDHEN and CDR2 SYDVKM. Trimming cost V 7 bases and J 1 base, with 13 bases left between them. The CDR3 sequence: CASTSRGLNYGYTF. CDR3 in DNA: TGTGCCAGCACCTCCCGGGGGCTTAACTATGGCTACACCTTC.

In this sample, this clonotype turned up many times. The rearrangement links TRBV2 to TRBJ1-1; D may be TRBD1 (6 bases). This CDR3 contains 14 residues. The V end lost 6 bases, the J end lost 3 bases, and 14 bases lay between the germline ends. Germline loops: CDR1 SNHLY, CDR2 FYNNEI. The CDR3 loop is CASSADRRDTEAFF. The CDR3 nucleotides are TGTGCCAGCAGCGCGGACAGACGAGACACTGAAGCTTTCTTT.

The rearrangement uses TRBV30 and TRBJ2-3, with D unresolved. Trimming pared 4 bases from V and 4 bases from J, leaving 12 bases between. The CDR3 length is 13 residues. Germline CDR1 GTSNPN, CDR2 SVGIG (reference sequence). CDR3 amino acids: CAWKKKVADTQYF. The CDR3 DNA reads TGTGCCTGGAAAAAGAAGGTGGCAGATACGCAGTATTTT.

The V call is TRBV30, the J call TRBJ1-5; D is unresolved. The germline CDR1 and CDR2 sequences are GTSNPN and SVGIG (reference sequence). Trimming stripped 4 bases from V and 7 bases from J, with 14 bases between. The CDR3 has 13 amino acids. The DNA for the CDR3 is TGTGCCTGGAATGGGCAGGCCGACCAGCCCCAGCATTTT. Its protein product is CAWNGQADQPQHF.

This clonotype appeared a few times. This chain connects TRBV25-1 to TRBJ2-2; the D gene is possibly TRBD1 (6 bases). The CDR3 runs 14 residues. The germline V gene encodes CDR1 MGHDK and CDR2 SYGVNS. V was shortened by 8 bases and J by 4 bases, with 14 bases between the two germline ends. CDR3 DNA: TGTGCCAGCCGTTCGACAGGAAGCACCGGGGAGCTGTTTTTT. It translates to CASRSTGSTGELFF.

In this sample, this clonotype turned up many times. The J gene is TRBJ2-7, the V gene TRBV7-2; D call uncertain. Germline V gene sequence: CDR1 SGHTA, CDR2 FQGNSA. Trimming took off 1 base at V and 0 bases at J, with 7 bases between the two ends. CDR3 length: 14 residues. CDR3 sequence: CASSLENHSYEQYF. For the CDR3, the DNA is TGTGCCAGCAGCTTAGAGAACCACTCCTACGAGCAGTACTTC.

At least ten counts were recorded for this clonotype. The genes are TRBV28 and TRBJ1-2, with 7 bases that match TRBD1. Germline assignment: CDR1 MDHEN and CDR2 SYDVKM. V lost 5 bases, J lost 2 bases, and 5 bases stayed unmatched. This CDR3 spans 14 amino acids. CDR3 nucleotide sequence: TGTGCCAGCAGTCAACCGACAGGGAACTATGGCTACACCTTC. Translated: CASSQPTGNYGYTF.

This sequence joins TRBV11-3 and TRBJ2-7; 11 bases agree with TRBD2. The CDR3 has 15 amino acids. The ends lost 1 base at V and 3 bases at J; junction bases unmatched: 2. Germline V gene sequence: CDR1 SGHNT, CDR2 YENEEA. The CDR3 bases are TGTGCCAGCAGCTTAGTCCTAGCGGGAGGCTACGAGCAGTACTTC. Translation: CASSLVLAGGYEQYF.

This clonotype was detected ten times or more. The V call is TRBV12-3 or TRBV12-4, the J call TRBJ1-1, with D perhaps matching TRBD1 (6 bases). V was shortened by 4 bases and J by 3 bases, with 21 bases between the two germline ends. This CDR3 spans 17 amino acids. CDR3 residues: CASSSPWGGRLDTEAFF. Written as DNA, the CDR3 is TGTGCCAGCAGTTCTCCGTGGGGGGGGCGCCTGGACACTGAAGCTTTCTTT.

The rearrangement uses TRBV16 and TRBJ1-1, with D hard to call. The CDR3 covers 13 residues. Germline V gene lookup returns CDR1 KGHSY and CDR2 FQNENV. Deletions cut 3 bases from V and 4 bases from J, with 9 bases between. The CDR3 DNA sequence: TGTGCCAGCAGCCAGATTTCGGGCACTGAAGCTTTCTTT. Protein product: CASSQISGTEAFF.

This clonotype was detected many times. The genes are TRBV7-2 and TRBJ2-5; TRBD1 or TRBD2 may be the D gene (6 bases each). Germline V gene data show CDR1 as SGHTA and CDR2 as FQGNSA. The CDR3 is made up of 13 amino acids. V was clipped by 3 bases and J by 5 bases, with 10 bases between them. In nucleotides, the CDR3 is TGTGCCAGCAGCTTTTGGGGGGCGGAGACCCAGTACTTC. Amino acid sequence: CASSFWGAETQYF.

The table lists this clonotype with many counts. This chain uses TRBV19 with TRBJ2-7; no clear D gene. CDR1 and CDR2 from the germline V gene are LNHDA and SQIVND (reference sequence). The germline V and J ends were trimmed by 1 base and 6 bases, with 13 bases remaining between them. The CDR3 covers 14 residues. The CDR3 region is CASSIALRKSEQYF. CDR3 coding DNA: TGTGCCAGTAGTATAGCCCTCAGGAAGAGCGAGCAGTACTTC.

This clonotype was counted at least ten times. The chain has TRBV27 and TRBJ2-3, with 7 bases matching TRBD1. The CDR3 has 14 residues. Trimming at V came to 1 base and at J to 6 bases, leaving 4 bases not matched to a gene. The germline gives CDR1 MNHEY, CDR2 SMNVEV (reference sequence). The CDR3 is CASSLLTGPDTQYF. CDR3 DNA sequence: TGTGCCAGCAGTTTATTGACAGGGCCTGATACGCAGTATTTT.

Only a few counts were recorded for this clonotype. Germline and junction disagree at one end, which may indicate a read error. This rearrangement joins TRBV7-2 to TRBJ1-2, with D possibly matching TRBD1 (5 bases). The V gene's germline CDR1 is SGHTA and CDR2 FQGNSA. This CDR3 contains 14 residues. CDR3 in DNA: TGTGCCAGCAGCTTATCACGGGGGAGCTATGGCCACACCTTC. It yields the protein CASSLSRGSYGHTF.

This clonotype was observed at least ten times. Because the CDR3 is missing its conserved closing phenylalanine or tryptophan, this is likely a read error. CDR3 nucleotide sequence: TGTGCCAGCAGTGATTTGGACGGAATTAACTATGGCTACACCTCC. Amino acids: CASSDLDGINYGYTS. This rearrangement joins TRBV25-1 to TRBJ1-2; unclear D gene. V lost 3 bases and J 1 base, leaving 12 bases between the germline ends. The CDR3 contains 15 residues. Germline loops: CDR1 MGHDK, CDR2 SYGVNS.

This clonotype was seen a handful of times. The rearrangement uses TRBV5-4 and TRBJ1-2, with TRBD1 identical over 7 bases. The V and J ends lost 0 bases and 5 bases, in that order; junction bases with no gene match: 7. Germline values: CDR1 SGHNT, CDR2 YYREEE (reference sequence). The CDR3 covers 15 residues. The CDR3 protein is CASSLDTGVRYGYTF. The CDR3 DNA follows: TGTGCCAGCAGCTTGGATACAGGGGTGAGGTATGGCTACACCTTC.

This clonotype was counted ten times or more. The chain has TRBV15 and TRBJ1-2; no firm D call. The CDR3 length is 14 residues. The V end was cut by 0 bases, the J end by 4 bases, with 9 bases between. Germline V gene lookup returns CDR1 LNHNV and CDR2 YYDKDF (reference sequence). The CDR3 loop reads CATSREAGVYGYTF. Here the CDR3 DNA reads TGTGCCACCAGCAGAGAGGCCGGCGTCTATGGCTACACCTTC.